A few counts support the clone carrying this TCR beta chain. Its antigen is still unknown. The data stem from a study of post-analysis software for immune sequencing data. About the research overall: Relapsing-remitting, secondary progressive and progressive-relapsing multiple sclerosis courses were included. Study-wide findings and caveats: Samples from one preparation batch, clustered by F measure, grouped strongly together. Controls showed significantly higher normalized Chao1 diversity than did multiple sclerosis patients. Patients had higher frequencies than controls of about five TRBV segments, including TRBV5-6, TRBV5-1 and TRBV20-1.

Germline CDR1 and CDR2: DFQATT and SNEGSKA (reference sequence). CDR3 size: 14 residues. Trimming removed 0 bases from V and 7 bases from J, with 15 bases in between. Each TCR beta cDNA library carried unique molecular identifiers. TCRdb analysed the PCR reads with MiXCR anew, one entry per CDR3 protein. The table includes 750,000 to 950,000 distinct CDR3 sequences, 35% to 55% detected once. The genes are TRBV20-1 and TRBJ1-2; no definite D call. The sequenced sample was blood. This TCR was sampled from a girl aged 10 to 17 with multiple sclerosis. This CDR3 is CSARDARDLGGYTF. CDR3 sequence (DNA): TGCAGTGCTAGAGATGCGCGGGATCTTGGTGGCTACACCTTC.